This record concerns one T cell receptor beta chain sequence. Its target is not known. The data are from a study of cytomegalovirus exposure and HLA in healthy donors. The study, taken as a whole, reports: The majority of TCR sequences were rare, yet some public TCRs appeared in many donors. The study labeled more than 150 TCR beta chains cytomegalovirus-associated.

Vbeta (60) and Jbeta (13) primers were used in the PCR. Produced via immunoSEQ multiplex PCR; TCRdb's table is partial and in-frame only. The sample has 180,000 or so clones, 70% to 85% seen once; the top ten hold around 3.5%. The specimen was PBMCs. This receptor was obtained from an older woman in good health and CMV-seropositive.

Written as DNA, the CDR3 is TGTGCCAGCAGCTTACGACAGGGCGACACTGAAGCTTTCTTT. Its translation is CASSLRQGDTEAFF. This sequence joins TRBV11-3 and TRBJ1-1, with 7 bases matching TRBD1. Per germline, CDR1 SGHNT and CDR2 YENEEA. CDR3 length: 14 amino acids. The V gene end was trimmed by 2 bases and the J gene end by 3 bases; junction bases not matched to a gene: 3.